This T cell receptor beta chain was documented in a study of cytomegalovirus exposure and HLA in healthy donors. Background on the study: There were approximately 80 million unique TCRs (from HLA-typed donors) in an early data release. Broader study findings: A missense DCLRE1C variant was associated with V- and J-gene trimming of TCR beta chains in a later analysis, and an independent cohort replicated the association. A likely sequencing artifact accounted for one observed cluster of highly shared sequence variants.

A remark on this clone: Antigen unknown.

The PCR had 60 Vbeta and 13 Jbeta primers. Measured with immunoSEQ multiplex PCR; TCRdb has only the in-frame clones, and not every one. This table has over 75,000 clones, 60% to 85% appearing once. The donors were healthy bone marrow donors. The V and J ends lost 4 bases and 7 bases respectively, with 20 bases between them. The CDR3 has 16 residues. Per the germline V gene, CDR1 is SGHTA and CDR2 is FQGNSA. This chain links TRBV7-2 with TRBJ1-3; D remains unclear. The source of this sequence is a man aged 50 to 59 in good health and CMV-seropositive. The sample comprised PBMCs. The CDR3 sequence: CASSSLPRNLRNTIYF. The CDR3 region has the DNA TGTGCCAGCAGCTCCCTTCCGAGGAACTTGAGGAACACCATATATTTT.